Included here is one TCR beta chain sequence, with context. Which antigen it targets is not known. One base away there is no much larger clone; base qualities are not given. Reading the label with the study, this specimen's time point is: at surgical resection after neoadjuvant nivolumab +/- ipilimumab. Samples were obtained from the phase 2 randomized NEOSTAR trial, in which neoadjuvant nivolumab or nivolumab plus ipilimumab followed by surgery was tested in operable NSCLC. Receptor libraries were prepared by the immunoSEQ multiplex PCR assay. Turning to the authors' computational methods: Repertoires were summarized by richness and clonality, and significantly expanded and contracted clones were identified between pre- and post-therapy samples. Sourced from immuneACCESS, this table was stored by TCRdb with only in-frame sequences that have V and J called. A share of the clones is absent; for the studies checked, an unresolved V gene accounts for under half, and the remainder has no known explanation. V and J calls and clone size come straight from that table; D and trimming were deduced from the DNA. The sample yields over 25,000 clones; about 80% were counted once. The top ten constitute 18% of the sample.

This record comes from a study of neoadjuvant nivolumab and ipilimumab in lung cancer (dated by TCRdb to 2018 to 2021). Regarding the complete study: Nivolumab was given at 3 mg/kg intravenously on days 1, 15 and 29, and the combination arm added ipilimumab 1 mg/kg on day 1 only. The trial treated about 45 patients with operable NSCLC: some 23 were randomized to nivolumab monotherapy and around 20 to nivolumab plus ipilimumab. Matched pretherapy and resected tumor pairs were analyzed for seven patients, of whom four received nivolumab and three received nivolumab plus ipilimumab. TCR repertoires in pretherapy (baseline) peripheral blood were compared with TCR repertoires in tumors resected at surgery after neoadjuvant immune checkpoint blockade. The primary endpoint of the trial was the rate of major pathologic response (MPR) in the intention-to-treat population of each study arm.

The germline V gene yields SGHDT for CDR1 and YYEEEE for CDR2. The CDR3, cysteine through phenylalanine, is 16 amino acids long. Only the CDR3 DNA stays, 48 bases, in frame from base 1. V and J are trimmed by 4 bases and 1 base, and the gene matches miss 7 bases of the junction. Summary of the overall study and its limitations: No significant correlation was found between TCR clonality and pathologic tumor regression, and only one major-pathologic-response sample was available for the clonality analysis. Greater TCR richness and clonality were observed in resected tumors than in tumor-adjacent uninvolved lung, and increases were observed in more dual-therapy-treated tumors. A positive correlation was observed between pretherapy blood TCR richness and richness in tumors resected after neoadjuvant therapy (Spearman R = 0.82). A small number of samples underwent TCR sequencing. From pretherapy to surgery, tumor T-cell richness and clonality increased in three of three dual-therapy tumors but in only two of four nivolumab-treated tumors.

This TCR derives from an adult with non-small cell lung cancer. This sample comprised tumor tissue, obtained after neoadjuvant nivolumab, alone or with ipilimumab, at or shortly before surgery. The V gene is TRBV5-6 and the J gene is TRBJ2-3; the junction holds 9 bases that match TRBD2. The nucleotides are TGTGCCAGCAGCCTACAGACTAGCGGAGGCACAGATACGCAGTATTTT. The resulting protein is CASSLQTSGGTDTQYF.